The next 9 T cell receptor beta chains were all read from a single sample in a study of blood T cells in healthy people across ages. Together with a sample-barcoded 5' primer, a J-beta primer mix was included in a second PCR lasting roughly 6 to 12 cycles. MiXCR, applied by TCRdb to the 5' RACE reads, yields one record per CDR3 protein. The sample records about 640,000 distinct CDR3 sequences, 58% being singletons. The sample consisted of blood. Receptors were obtained from a man aged 60-69 years in good health.

The chain links TRBV4-2 to TRBJ1-2, with D unresolved. The germline gives CDR1 LGHNA, CDR2 YNFKEQ. V gave up 0 bases and J gave up 3 bases, with 8 bases separating them. This CDR3 contains 14 residues. The DNA of the CDR3 is TGTGCCAGCAGCCAAGAAAGGGATGACTATGGCTACACCTTC. This codes for CASSQERDDYGYTF.

The V call is TRBV6-1, the J call TRBJ2-1, with 7 nucleotides matching TRBD2. Germline CDR1 MNHNS, CDR2 SASEGT. J gave up 9 bases and V 3 bases, and 8 bases lay outside the gene matches. CDR3 length: 14 residues. The CDR3 DNA sequence: TGTGCCAGCAGTGAGAGTATGGGGGGGGTTGAGCAGTTCTTC. It codes for CASSESMGGVEQFF.

J is TRBJ1-4 and V is TRBV12-3 or TRBV12-4; D not certain. The CDR3 covers 12 residues. The germline V and J ends were trimmed by 0 bases and 7 bases, with 3 bases remaining between them. The CDR3 coding sequence is TGTGCCAGCAGTTTAGCCGGTGAAAAACTGTTTTTT. Translating gives CASSLAGEKLFF.

The chain joins TRBV3-1 to TRBJ2-1, with D tentatively TRBD1 or TRBD2 (5 bases each). The ends were cut back, 1 base at V and 9 bases at J, with 13 bases in the middle. The germline gives CDR1 LGHDT, CDR2 YNNKEL (reference sequence). This CDR3 comprises 14 residues. The CDR3: CASSQVDRGGEQFF. The CDR3 DNA follows: TGTGCCAGCAGCCAAGTAGATCGGGGCGGTGAGCAGTTCTTC.

Only a few counts were recorded for this clonotype. V gene TRBV7-9 combines with J gene TRBJ1-2, with 9 bases that match TRBD1. Germline V gene sequence: CDR1 SEHNR, CDR2 FQNEAQ (reference sequence). CDR3 length equals 15 residues. Trimming took 5 bases from V and 4 from J; bases not matched to a gene: 8. The CDR3 nucleotides read TGTGCCAGCAGCGCCACAGGGGGCATAGGCTATGGCTACACCTTC. It yields the protein CASSATGGIGYGYTF.

This chain joins TRBV27 and TRBJ2-2; D is unresolved. There are 14 residues in the CDR3. Germline V gene data show CDR1 as MNHEY and CDR2 as SMNVEV (reference sequence). Trimming removed 7 bases at V and 8 bases at J, with 17 bases between. The CDR3, as DNA: TGTGCCAGCACTTACAGCGCCGGACGGGGGGAGCTGTTTTTT. It is translated as CASTYSAGRGELFF.

The chain combines TRBV7-9 with TRBJ2-5; tentative D call: TRBD1 (6 bases). Trimming stripped 8 bases from V and 2 bases from J, with 24 bases between. Per the germline V gene, CDR1 is SEHNR and CDR2 is FQNEAQ (reference sequence). The CDR3 is 17 amino acids. The CDR3 DNA reads TGTGCCAGCGGCGGAGTACAAGGGGGTCAGTGGCAAGAGACCCAGTACTTC. This translates into CASGGVQGGQWQETQYF.

The V and J genes are TRBV20-1 and TRBJ2-1; no definite D call. The CDR3 consists of 15 residues. The V and J ends lost 8 bases and 2 bases respectively, with 19 bases between them. Germline V gene lookup returns CDR1 DFQATT and CDR2 SNEGSKA (reference sequence). The CDR3 nucleotides read TGCAGTTCCGTGCGATCTAGTGATGCCTACAATGAGCAGTTCTTC. Residues: CSSVRSSDAYNEQFF.

Many counts were recorded for this clonotype. This chain uses TRBV7-8 with TRBJ2-7, with 8 bases identical to TRBD2. The length of the CDR3 is 18 residues. Germline values: CDR1 SGHVS, CDR2 FQNEAQ. J was trimmed by 2 bases and V by 1 base; bases with no gene match: 13. The CDR3 reads CASSLVGSGRTSPYEQYF. The CDR3 DNA reads TGTGCCAGCAGCTTAGTGGGGAGCGGACGGACTAGCCCCTACGAGCAGTACTTC.